The 14 T cell receptor beta chains below were found in one sample sequenced in a study of OX40 agonist ivuxolimab in advanced cancers. The protocol used for the library was the immunoSEQ multiplex PCR assay. As stored in TCRdb, this immuneACCESS dataset retains in-frame rearrangements with V and J assigned. A fraction of the clones does not appear; measured against another copy, unresolved V genes explain less than half of the discrepancy, and the remainder lacks a known reason. The sample table lists 45,000 to 60,000 clones, 88% of them with a count of one. Roughly 7.8% of the sample is in the top ten clones. Source: CD4+ or CD8+ T cells sorted from blood, taken in a trial of the OX40 agonist ivuxolimab. Source of these receptors: an adult with an advanced solid tumor such as melanoma, head and neck, liver or kidney cancer.

V is TRBV28 and J is TRBJ2-5; no firm D call. The CDR3 is made up of 12 amino acids. Germline lookup yields CDR1 MDHEN and CDR2 SYDVKM. V lost 6 bases and J lost 0, with 5 bases in between. This CDR3 reads CASSTYQETQYF. CDR3 sequence (DNA): TGTGCCAGCAGCACGTACCAAGAGACCCAGTACTTC.

The chain combines TRBV5-1 with TRBJ2-2; 8 nucleotides line up with TRBD1. Germline V gene data show CDR1 as SGHRS and CDR2 as YFSETQ. The CDR3 is made up of 15 amino acids. With 5 bases clipped from V and 2 bases from J, the junction kept 5 bases outside the gene matches. The CDR3 is CASRSGQANTGELFF. The CDR3 DNA follows: TGCGCCAGCAGATCGGGACAGGCTAACACCGGGGAGCTGTTTTTT.

The rearrangement joins TRBV7-8 to TRBJ2-3; D remains ambiguous. This CDR3 comprises 14 residues. V was pared by 4 bases and J by 4 bases, with 12 bases between. CDR1 and CDR2 (germline): SGHVS, FQNEAQ. In DNA form, the CDR3 reads TGTGCCAGCAGCTCCCCCGGCGTGGCAGATACGCAGTATTTT. Encoded protein: CASSSPGVADTQYF.

The chain joins TRBV7-6 to TRBJ1-2, with 9 nucleotides matching TRBD1. This CDR3 spans 15 amino acids. With 4 bases clipped from V and 2 bases from J, the junction kept 5 bases outside the gene matches. The germline gives CDR1 SGHVS, CDR2 FNYEAQ. This chain's CDR3 is CASSSPGTGNYGYTF. CDR3 coding DNA: TGTGCCAGCAGCTCACCAGGGACAGGGAACTATGGCTACACCTTC.

The chain combines TRBV11-2 with TRBJ2-7; D is unclear. Trimming removed 3 bases at V and 5 bases at J, with 11 bases between. This CDR3 spans 13 amino acids. Germline V lookup: CDR1 SGHAT, CDR2 FQNNGV. The CDR3 region has the DNA TGTGCCAGCAGCTTCCTTTATATAGACGAGCAGTACTTC. Translation gives CASSFLYIDEQYF.

The chain combines TRBV28 with TRBJ2-2, with TRBD2 matching 8 bases. Germline trimming cut 4 bases from V and 6 bases from J; bases unmatched to any gene: 7. The CDR3 extends over 15 amino acids. Germline V gene sequence: CDR1 MDHEN, CDR2 SYDVKM. The CDR3: CASSSPAGGPGELFF. Written as DNA, the CDR3 is TGTGCCAGCAGTTCTCCCGCGGGAGGTCCCGGGGAGCTGTTTTTT.

J is TRBJ1-5 and V is TRBV6-1; the D is unclear. The germline gives CDR1 MNHNS, CDR2 SASEGT. This CDR3 is 15 amino acids long. V was pared by 4 bases and J by 0 bases, with 10 bases between. CDR3 DNA: TGTGCCAGCAGTGTGGACGGTTATAGCAATCAGCCCCAGCATTTT. This gives the protein CASSVDGYSNQPQHF.

The J gene is TRBJ2-7, the V gene TRBV11-2; D ambiguous. The V gene's germline CDR1 is SGHAT and CDR2 FQNNGV. This CDR3 contains 12 residues. V was shortened by 5 bases and J by 3 bases, with 8 bases between the two germline ends. This CDR3 reads CASSDRGYEQYF. As DNA, the CDR3 is TGTGCCAGCAGCGACCGAGGCTACGAGCAGTACTTC.

The rearrangement uses TRBV11-3 and TRBJ2-5, with D maybe TRBD1 (6 bases). The V and J ends lost 1 base and 2 bases respectively, with 11 bases between them. There are 15 residues in the CDR3. Germline CDR1 reads SGHNT; CDR2 reads YENEEA. CDR3 protein: CASSLAGRGQETQYF. In nucleotides, the CDR3 is TGTGCCAGCAGCTTAGCGGGCAGGGGACAAGAGACCCAGTACTTC.

This chain uses TRBV5-1 with TRBJ2-1; no clear D gene. Germline V gene sequence: CDR1 SGHRS, CDR2 YFSETQ. The CDR3 is 14 residues long. Trimming removed 0 bases from V and 4 bases from J, with 8 bases in between. As DNA, the CDR3 is TGCGCCAGCAGCTTGGAGTTTCAGTACAATGAGCAGTTCTTC. Protein sequence: CASSLEFQYNEQFF.

This clone was seen only once. This chain connects TRBV28 to TRBJ2-5; 12 nucleotides match TRBD1. The CDR3 spans 16 residues. The trim removed 3 bases at V and 5 bases at J, leaving 7 bases unmatched. From germline, CDR1 is MDHEN and CDR2 SYDVKM. The CDR3 DNA reads as TGTGCCAGCAGTTTGTCCGGGACAGGGGGCGCGGAGACCCAGTACTTC. It encodes CASSLSGTGGAETQYF. Complete variable domain (other parts from reference TRBV28 and TRBJ2-5): DVKVTQSSRYLVKRTGEKVFLECVQDMDHENMFWYRQDPGLGLRLIYFSYDVKMKEKGDIPEGYSVSREKKERFSLILESASTNQTSMYLCASSLSGTGGAETQYFGPGTRLLVL.

The chain is built from TRBV5-4 and TRBJ2-5; no clear D gene. CDR3 length: 13 residues. Germline V gives CDR1 SGHNT, CDR2 YYREEE (reference sequence). Trimming removed 0 bases from V and 9 bases from J, with 12 bases in between. CDR3 sequence: CASSLEASVAQYF. CDR3 bases: TGTGCCAGCAGCTTGGAGGCCTCCGTGGCCCAGTACTTC.

This chain joins TRBV5-1 and TRBJ2-7, with D possibly TRBD1 on 5 matching bases. This CDR3 region has 14 residues. The V end lost 3 bases, the J end lost 1 base, and 11 bases lay between the germline ends. CDR1 and CDR2 (germline): SGHRS, YFSETQ. The CDR3 bases are TGCGCCAGCAGCTCAGTGACAGATTCCTACGAGCAGTACTTC. Amino acids: CASSSVTDSYEQYF. The variable domain in full, with the rest retrieved from reference TRBV5-1 and TRBJ2-7, is KAGVTQTPRYLIKTRGQQVTLSCSPISGHRSVSWYQQTPGQGLQFLFEYFSETQRNKGNFPGRFSGRQFSNSRSEMNVSTLELGDSALYLCASSSVTDSYEQYFGPGTRLTVT.

V is TRBV7-2 and J is TRBJ2-7; a possible D gene is TRBD2 (6 bases). Germline assignment: CDR1 SGHTA and CDR2 FQGNSA. CDR3 length: 14 amino acids. Trimming left V 1 base short and J 3 bases short, with 10 bases between. The CDR3 DNA reads TGTGCCAGCAGCTTAGAACTAGCTGTCTACGAGCAGTACTTC. It encodes CASSLELAVYEQYF.